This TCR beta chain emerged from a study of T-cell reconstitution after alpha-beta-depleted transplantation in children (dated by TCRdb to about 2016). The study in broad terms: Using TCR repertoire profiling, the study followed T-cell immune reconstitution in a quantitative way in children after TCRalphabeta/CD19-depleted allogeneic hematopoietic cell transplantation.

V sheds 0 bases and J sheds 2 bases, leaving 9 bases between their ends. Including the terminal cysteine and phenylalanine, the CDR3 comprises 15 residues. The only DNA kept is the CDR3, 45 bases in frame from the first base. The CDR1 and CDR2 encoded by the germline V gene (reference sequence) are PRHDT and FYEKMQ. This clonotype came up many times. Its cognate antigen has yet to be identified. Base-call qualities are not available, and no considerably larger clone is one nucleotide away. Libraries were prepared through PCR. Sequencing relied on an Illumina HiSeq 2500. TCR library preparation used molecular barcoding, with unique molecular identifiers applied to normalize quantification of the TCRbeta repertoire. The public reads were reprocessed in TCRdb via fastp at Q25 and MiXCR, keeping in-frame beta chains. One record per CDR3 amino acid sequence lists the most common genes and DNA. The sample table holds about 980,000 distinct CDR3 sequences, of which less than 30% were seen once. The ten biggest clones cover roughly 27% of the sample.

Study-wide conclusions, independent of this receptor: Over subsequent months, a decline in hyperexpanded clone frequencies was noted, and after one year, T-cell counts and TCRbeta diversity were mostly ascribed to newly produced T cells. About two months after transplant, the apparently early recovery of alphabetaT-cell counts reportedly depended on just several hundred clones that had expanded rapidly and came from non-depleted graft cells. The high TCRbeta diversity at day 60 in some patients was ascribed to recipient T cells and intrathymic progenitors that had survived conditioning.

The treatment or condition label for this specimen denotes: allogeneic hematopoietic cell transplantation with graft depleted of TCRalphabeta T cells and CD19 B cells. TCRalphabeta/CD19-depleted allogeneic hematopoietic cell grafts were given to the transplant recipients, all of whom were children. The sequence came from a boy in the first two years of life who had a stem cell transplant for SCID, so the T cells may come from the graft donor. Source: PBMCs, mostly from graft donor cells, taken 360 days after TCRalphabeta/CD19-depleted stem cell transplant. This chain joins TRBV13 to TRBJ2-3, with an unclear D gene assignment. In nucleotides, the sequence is TGTGCCAGCAGCTTAGGCCCCGATACCACAGATACGCAGTATTTT. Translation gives CASSLGPDTTDTQYF.